This record looks at one T cell receptor beta chain sequence and its context. The target antigen is unknown. CDR1 SGDLS and CDR2 YYNGEE come from the germline V gene. The CDR3 contains 15 residues. Trimming took off 2 bases at V and 0 bases at J, with 12 bases between the two ends. The data were obtained in a study of shared clonotypes between healthy human individuals. The table came from immunoSEQ multiplex PCR; TCRdb's copy has only in-frame clones and leaves some out. The sample carries over 1.5 million clones, approximately 98% recorded once. Study conclusions and caveats: Generally, estimated richness proved larger in naive subsets than it did in memory subsets.

All donors were Caucasian adults living in Nashville, Tennessee. Input material: naive CD4+ T cells sorted from blood. The subset here: CD45RA+ positively selected. The chain links TRBV9 to TRBJ2-7; TRBD2 is a possible D gene (5 bases). The receptor comes from a young man in good health. The CDR3 bases are TGTGCCAGCAGCGTTGGACTCTCTCCCTCCTACGAGCAGTACTTC. Residues: CASSVGLSPSYEQYF. Full variable domain (rest looked up from reference TRBV9 and TRBJ2-7): DSGVTQTPKHLITATGQRVTLRCSPRSGDLSVYWYQQSLDQGLQFLIQYYNGEERAKGNILERFSAQQFPDLHSELNLSSLELGDSALYFCASSVGLSPSYEQYFGPGTRLTVT.